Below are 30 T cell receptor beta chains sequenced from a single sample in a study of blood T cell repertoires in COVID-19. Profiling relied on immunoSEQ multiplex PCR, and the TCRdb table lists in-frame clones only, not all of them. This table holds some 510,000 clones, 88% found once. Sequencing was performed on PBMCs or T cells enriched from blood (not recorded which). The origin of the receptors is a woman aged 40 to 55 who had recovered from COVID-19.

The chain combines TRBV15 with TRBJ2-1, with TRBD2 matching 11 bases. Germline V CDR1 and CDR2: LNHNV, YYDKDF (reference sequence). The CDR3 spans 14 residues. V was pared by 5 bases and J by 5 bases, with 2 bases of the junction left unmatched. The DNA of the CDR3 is TGTGCCACCAGCGGGACTAGCGGTGACAATGAGCAGTTCTTC. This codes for CATSGTSGDNEQFF.

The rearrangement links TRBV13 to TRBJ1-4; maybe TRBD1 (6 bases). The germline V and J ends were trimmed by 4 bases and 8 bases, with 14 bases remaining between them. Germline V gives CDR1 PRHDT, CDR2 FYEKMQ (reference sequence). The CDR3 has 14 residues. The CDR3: CASSSGEGREKLFF. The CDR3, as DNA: TGTGCCAGCAGCTCAGGGGAGGGTAGAGAAAAACTGTTTTTT.

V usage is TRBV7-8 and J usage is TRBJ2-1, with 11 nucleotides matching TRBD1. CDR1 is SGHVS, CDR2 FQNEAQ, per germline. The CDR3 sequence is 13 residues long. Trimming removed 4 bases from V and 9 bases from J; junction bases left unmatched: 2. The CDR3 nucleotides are TGTGCCAGCAGCTGGACAGGGGGCACTGAGCAGTTCTTC. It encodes CASSWTGGTEQFF.

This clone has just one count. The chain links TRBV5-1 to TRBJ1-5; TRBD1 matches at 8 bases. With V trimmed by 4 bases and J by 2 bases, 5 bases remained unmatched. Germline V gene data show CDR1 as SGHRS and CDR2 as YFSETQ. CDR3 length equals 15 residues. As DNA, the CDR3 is TGCGCCAGCAGCCCCGGGACAGGTGGCAATCAGCCCCAGCATTTT. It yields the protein CASSPGTGGNQPQHF.

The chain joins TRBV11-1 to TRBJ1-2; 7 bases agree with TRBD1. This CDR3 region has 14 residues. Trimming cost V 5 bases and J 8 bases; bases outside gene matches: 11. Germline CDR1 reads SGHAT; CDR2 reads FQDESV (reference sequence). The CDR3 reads CASSTTGTLRGYTF. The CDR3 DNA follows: TGTGCCAGCAGCACGACAGGGACCCTTCGAGGCTACACCTTC.

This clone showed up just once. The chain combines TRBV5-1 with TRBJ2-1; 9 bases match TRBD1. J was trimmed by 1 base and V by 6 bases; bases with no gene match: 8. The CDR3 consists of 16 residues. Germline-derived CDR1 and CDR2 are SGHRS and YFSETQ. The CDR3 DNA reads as TGCGCCAGCATGTTTCGGACAGGGGCATCCTACAATGAGCAGTTCTTC. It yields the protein CASMFRTGASYNEQFF.

CDR3 DNA: TGCGCCAGCAGCCAAGCCATAGCCGCCGGGACTAGCGGGAGGACCCCCAAAAACATTCAGTACTTC. It encodes CASSQAIAAGTSGRTPKNIQYF. The chain carries TRBV4-3 and TRBJ2-4; 15 bases are shared with TRBD2. CDR3 size: 22 residues. J gave up 2 bases and V 1 base, and 15 bases lay outside the gene matches. Germline V lookup: CDR1 LGHNA, CDR2 YSLEER.

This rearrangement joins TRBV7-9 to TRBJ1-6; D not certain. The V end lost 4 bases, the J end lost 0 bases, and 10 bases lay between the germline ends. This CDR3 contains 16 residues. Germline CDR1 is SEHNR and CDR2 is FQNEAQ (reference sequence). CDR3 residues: CASSSVLSSYNSPLHF. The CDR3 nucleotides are TGTGCCAGCAGCTCCGTCCTGAGCTCCTATAATTCACCCCTCCACTTT.

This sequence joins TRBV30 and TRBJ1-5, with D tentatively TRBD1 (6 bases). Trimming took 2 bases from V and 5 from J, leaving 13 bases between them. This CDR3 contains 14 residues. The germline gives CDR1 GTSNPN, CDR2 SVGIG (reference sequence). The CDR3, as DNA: TGTGCCTGGAGTCGAGACAGGATCGATCAGCCCCAGCATTTT. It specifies CAWSRDRIDQPQHF.

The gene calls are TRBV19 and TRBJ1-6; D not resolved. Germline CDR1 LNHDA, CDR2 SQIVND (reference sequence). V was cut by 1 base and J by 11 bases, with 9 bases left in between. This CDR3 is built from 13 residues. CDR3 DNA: TGTGCCAGTAGTATAGGGAGACGAGCACCCCTCCACTTT. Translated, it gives CASSIGRRAPLHF. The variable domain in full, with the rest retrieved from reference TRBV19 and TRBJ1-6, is DGGITQSPKYLFRKEGQNVTLSCEQNLNHDAMYWYRQDPGQGLRLIYYSQIVNDFQKGDIAEGYSVSREKKESFPLTVTSAQKNPTAFYLCASSIGRRAPLHFGNGTRLTVT.

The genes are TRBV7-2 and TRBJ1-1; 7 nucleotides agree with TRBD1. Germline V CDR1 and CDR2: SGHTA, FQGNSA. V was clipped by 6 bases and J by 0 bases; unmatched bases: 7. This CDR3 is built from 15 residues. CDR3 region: CASRFTGTVNTEAFF. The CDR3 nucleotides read TGTGCCAGCAGATTTACCGGGACAGTGAACACTGAAGCTTTCTTT.

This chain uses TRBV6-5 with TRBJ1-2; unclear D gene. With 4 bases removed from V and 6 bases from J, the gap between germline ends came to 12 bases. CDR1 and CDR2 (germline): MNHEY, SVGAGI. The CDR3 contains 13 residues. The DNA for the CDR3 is TGTGCCAGCAGTTCGACTAGGGTTGATGGCTACACCTTC. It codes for CASSSTRVDGYTF.

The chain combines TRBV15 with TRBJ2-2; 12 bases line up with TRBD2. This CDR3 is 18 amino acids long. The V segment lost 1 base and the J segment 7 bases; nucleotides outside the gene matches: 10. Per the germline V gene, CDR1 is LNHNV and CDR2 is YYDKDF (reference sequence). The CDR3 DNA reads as TGTGCCACCAGCAGAGGGACTAGCGGGATGGAGGGGGGCGGGGAGCTGTTTTTT. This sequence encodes CATSRGTSGMEGGGELFF. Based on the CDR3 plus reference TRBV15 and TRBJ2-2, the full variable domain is DAMVIQNPRYQVTQFGKPVTLSCSQTLNHNVMYWYQQKSSQAPKLLFHYYDKDFNNEADTPDNFQSRRPNTSFCFLDIRSPGLGDTAMYLCATSRGTSGMEGGGELFFGEGSRLTVL.

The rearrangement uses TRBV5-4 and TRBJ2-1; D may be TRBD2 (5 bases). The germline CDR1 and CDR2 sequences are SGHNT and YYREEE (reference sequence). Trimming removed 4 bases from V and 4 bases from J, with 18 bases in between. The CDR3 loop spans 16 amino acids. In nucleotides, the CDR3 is TGTGCCAGCAGCCCTAGTCTAGCTGGAGAATACAATGAGCAGTTCTTC. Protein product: CASSPSLAGEYNEQFF.

The CDR3 region has the DNA TGTGCCAGCAGCCAACGGAGCTCCTACGAGCAGTACTTC. Its translation is CASSQRSSYEQYF. V is TRBV7-2 and J is TRBJ2-7; D not certain. Per the germline V gene, CDR1 is SGHTA and CDR2 is FQGNSA. V shed 5 bases and J shed 0 bases, with 8 bases lying between them. The length of the CDR3 is 13 residues. The variable domain in full, with the rest retrieved from reference TRBV7-2 and TRBJ2-7, is GAGVSQSPSNKVTEKGKDVELRCDPISGHTALYWYRQSLGQGLEFLIYFQGNSAPDKSGLPSDRFSAERTGGSVSTLTIQRTQQEDSAVYLCASSQRSSYEQYFGPGTRLTVT.

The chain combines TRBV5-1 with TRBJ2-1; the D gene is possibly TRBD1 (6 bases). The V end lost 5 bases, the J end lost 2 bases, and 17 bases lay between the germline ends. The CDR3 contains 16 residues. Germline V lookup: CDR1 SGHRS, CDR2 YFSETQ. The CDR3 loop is CASSLQGAVPYNEQFF. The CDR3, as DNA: TGCGCCAGCAGTTTACAGGGTGCGGTCCCCTACAATGAGCAGTTCTTC.

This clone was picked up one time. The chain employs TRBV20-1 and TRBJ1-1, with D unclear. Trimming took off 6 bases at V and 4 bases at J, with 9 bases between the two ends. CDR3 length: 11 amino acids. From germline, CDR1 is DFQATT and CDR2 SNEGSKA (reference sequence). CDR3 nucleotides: TGCAGTGCCTTCCCCAGCACTGAAGCTTTCTTT. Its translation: CSAFPSTEAFF.

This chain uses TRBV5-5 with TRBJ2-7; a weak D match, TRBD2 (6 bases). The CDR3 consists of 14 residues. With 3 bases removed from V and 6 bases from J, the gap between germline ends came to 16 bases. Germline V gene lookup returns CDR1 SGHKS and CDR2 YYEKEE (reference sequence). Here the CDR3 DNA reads TGTGCCAGCAGCTCGACTAGTTTGAACTCCGAGCAGTACTTC. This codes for CASSSTSLNSEQYF.

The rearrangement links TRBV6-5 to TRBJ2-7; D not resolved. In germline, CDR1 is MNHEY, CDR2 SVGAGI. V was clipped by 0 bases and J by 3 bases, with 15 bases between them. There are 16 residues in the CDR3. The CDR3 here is CASSYSMSRSLYEQYF. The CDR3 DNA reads TGTGCCAGCAGTTACTCGATGTCCAGGTCCCTCTACGAGCAGTACTTC.

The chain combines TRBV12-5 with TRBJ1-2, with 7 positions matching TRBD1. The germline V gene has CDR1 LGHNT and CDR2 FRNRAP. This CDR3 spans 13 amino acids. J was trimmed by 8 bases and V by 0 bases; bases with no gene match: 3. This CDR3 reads CASGLVQGKGYTF. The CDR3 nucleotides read TGTGCTAGTGGTTTGGTACAGGGGAAGGGCTACACCTTC.

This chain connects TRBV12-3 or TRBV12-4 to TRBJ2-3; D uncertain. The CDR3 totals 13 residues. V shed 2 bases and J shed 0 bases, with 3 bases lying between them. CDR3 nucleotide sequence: TGTGCCAGCAGTTTATATAGCACAGATACGCAGTATTTT. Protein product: CASSLYSTDTQYF.

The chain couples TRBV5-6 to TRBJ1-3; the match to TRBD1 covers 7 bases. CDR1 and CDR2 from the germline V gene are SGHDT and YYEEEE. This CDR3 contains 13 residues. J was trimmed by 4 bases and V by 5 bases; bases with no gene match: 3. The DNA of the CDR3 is TGTGCCAGCAGAACGACAGGGGGAAACACCATATATTTT. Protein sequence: CASRTTGGNTIYF. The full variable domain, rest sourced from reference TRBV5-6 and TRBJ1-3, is DAGVTQSPTHLIKTRGQQVTLRCSPKSGHDTVSWYQQALGQGPQFIFQYYEEEERQRGNFPDRFSGHQFPNYSSELNVNALLLGDSALYLCASRTTGGNTIYFGEGSWLTVV.

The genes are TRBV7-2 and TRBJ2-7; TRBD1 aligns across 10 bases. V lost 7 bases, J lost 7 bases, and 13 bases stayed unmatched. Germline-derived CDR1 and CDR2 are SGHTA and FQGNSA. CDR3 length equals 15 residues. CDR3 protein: CASTLGGQGRREQYF. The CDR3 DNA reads TGTGCCAGCACCCTAGGGGGACAGGGGAGGAGGGAGCAGTACTTC.

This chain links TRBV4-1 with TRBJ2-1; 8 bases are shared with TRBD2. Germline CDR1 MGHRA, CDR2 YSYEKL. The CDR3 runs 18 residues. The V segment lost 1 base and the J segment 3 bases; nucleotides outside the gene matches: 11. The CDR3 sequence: CASSQGHSGGRGYNEQFF. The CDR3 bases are TGCGCCAGCAGCCAAGGTCATTCGGGAGGGAGGGGCTACAATGAGCAGTTCTTC.

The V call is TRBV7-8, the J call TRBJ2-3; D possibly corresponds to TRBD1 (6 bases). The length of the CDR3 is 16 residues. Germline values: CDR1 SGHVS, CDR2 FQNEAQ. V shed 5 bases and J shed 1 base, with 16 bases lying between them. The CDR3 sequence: CASSPKGGARTDTQYF. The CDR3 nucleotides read TGTGCCAGCAGCCCGAAAGGGGGAGCGCGCACAGATACGCAGTATTTT.

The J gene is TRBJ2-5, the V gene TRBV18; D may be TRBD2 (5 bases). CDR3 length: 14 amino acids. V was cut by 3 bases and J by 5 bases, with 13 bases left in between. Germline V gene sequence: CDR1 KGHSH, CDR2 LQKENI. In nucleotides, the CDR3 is TGTGCCAGCTCACCGAATCTTGCGGGCGAGACCCAGTACTTC. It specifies CASSPNLAGETQYF.

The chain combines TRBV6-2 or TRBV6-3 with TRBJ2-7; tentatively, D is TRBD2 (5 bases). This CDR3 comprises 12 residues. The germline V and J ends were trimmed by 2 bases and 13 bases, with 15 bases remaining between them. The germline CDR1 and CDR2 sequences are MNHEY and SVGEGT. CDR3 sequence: CASSYTEEVQYF. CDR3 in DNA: TGTGCCAGCAGTTACACCGAGGAGGTCCAATACTTC.

In DNA form, the CDR3 reads TGTGCCAGCAGTACGCCGTTGCGATCCCACTACGAGCAGTACTTC. As protein: CASSTPLRSHYEQYF. The chain uses TRBV27 and TRBJ2-7; D gene uncertain. Germline values: CDR1 MNHEY, CDR2 SMNVEV (reference sequence). This CDR3 comprises 15 residues. The germline V and J ends were trimmed by 5 bases and 3 bases, with 17 bases remaining between them.

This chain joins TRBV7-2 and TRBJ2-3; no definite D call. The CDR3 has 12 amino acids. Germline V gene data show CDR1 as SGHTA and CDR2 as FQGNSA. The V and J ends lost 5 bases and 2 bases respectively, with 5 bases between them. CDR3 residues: CASSPSTDTQYF. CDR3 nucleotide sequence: TGTGCCAGCAGCCCATCCACAGATACGCAGTATTTT.

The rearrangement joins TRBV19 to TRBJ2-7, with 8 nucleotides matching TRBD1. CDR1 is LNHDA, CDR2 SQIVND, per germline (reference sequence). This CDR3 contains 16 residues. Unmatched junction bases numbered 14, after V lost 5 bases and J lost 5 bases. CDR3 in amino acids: CASSLRTGPRRNEQYF. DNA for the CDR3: TGTGCCAGTAGTCTAAGGACAGGGCCAAGGAGGAACGAGCAGTACTTC.